The 11 T cell receptor beta chains below were found in one sample sequenced in a study of T cell clones after liver transplantation. Libraries were prepared by immunoSEQ multiplex PCR; TCRdb keeps only in-frame clonotypes and omits some of them. The sample carries about 20,000 clones, about 83% recorded once. This specimen consisted of CD8+ T cells from blood, obtained more than 53 months after liver transplant. Source of these receptors: a human patient who received a liver transplant. Part of the T cells may come from the graft donor.

This chain joins TRBV28 and TRBJ2-7, with unresolved D. The CDR3 loop spans 12 amino acids. CDR1 and CDR2 (germline): MDHEN, SYDVKM. V lost 4 bases, J lost 4 bases, and 8 bases lay in between. CDR3 region: CASSSTRYEQYF. CDR3 bases: TGTGCCAGCAGTTCTACCCGATACGAGCAGTACTTC.

J is TRBJ2-7 and V is TRBV2, with 9 positions matching TRBD1. Germline V gene data show CDR1 as SNHLY and CDR2 as FYNNEI. Trimming removed 7 bases from V and 0 bases from J; junction bases left unmatched: 4. This CDR3 has 14 residues. CDR3 sequence: CASIRDRVSYEQYF. CDR3 nucleotide sequence: TGTGCCAGCATCCGGGACAGGGTCTCCTACGAGCAGTACTTC.

This clone was observed a few times. This chain links TRBV28 with TRBJ2-3; 7 bases fit TRBD1. The CDR3 consists of 14 residues. The J segment lost 2 bases and the V segment lost 6 bases, leaving 5 bases of the junction unmatched. The germline gives CDR1 MDHEN, CDR2 SYDVKM. CDR3: CASRNRGTTDTQYF. The CDR3 nucleotides are TGTGCCAGCAGGAACAGGGGAACCACAGATACGCAGTATTTT.

The chain recombines TRBV6-5 with TRBJ2-7, with 8 positions matching TRBD1. The J segment lost 3 bases and the V segment lost 2 bases, leaving 3 bases of the junction unmatched. Germline-derived CDR1 and CDR2 are MNHEY and SVGAGI. The CDR3 consists of 14 residues. The CDR3 DNA reads TGTGCCAGCAGTTACCGTGGACAGGGCTACGAGCAGTACTTC. This sequence encodes CASSYRGQGYEQYF.

This clone was counted once. V and J are TRBV11-2 and TRBJ2-1; TRBD1 aligns across 7 bases. Germline V lookup: CDR1 SGHAT, CDR2 FQNNGV. This CDR3 is 18 amino acids long. With 2 bases clipped from V and 0 bases from J, the junction kept 10 bases outside the gene matches. Here the CDR3 reads CASSLFRDSPGSYNEQFF. CDR3 coding DNA: TGTGCCAGCAGCTTATTCCGGGACAGCCCCGGCTCCTACAATGAGCAGTTCTTC.

V and J are TRBV2 and TRBJ2-7; 8 nucleotides match TRBD2. V lost 7 bases, J lost 0 bases, and 11 bases stayed unmatched. CDR1 SNHLY and CDR2 FYNNEI come from the germline V gene. This CDR3 has 16 amino acids. Here the CDR3 DNA reads TGTGCCAGCACGCCCCGGGAGGGGATAGACTCCTACGAGCAGTACTTC. Translation: CASTPREGIDSYEQYF.

The J gene is TRBJ1-5, the V gene TRBV30, with D hard to call. Trimming pared 4 bases from V and 3 bases from J, leaving 16 bases between. The length of the CDR3 is 15 residues. Germline values: CDR1 GTSNPN, CDR2 SVGIG (reference sequence). This CDR3 reads CAWTTPLMPNQPQHF. CDR3 nucleotides: TGTGCCTGGACGACCCCTTTGATGCCCAATCAGCCCCAGCATTTT.

The chain recombines TRBV19 with TRBJ2-2, with 11 bases aligning to TRBD1. Germline values: CDR1 LNHDA, CDR2 SQIVND (reference sequence). CDR3 length: 13 residues. J lost 8 bases, V lost 6 bases, and 2 bases had no gene match. DNA of the CDR3: TGTGCCAGTAGGGACAGGGGGCCAGGGGAGCTGTTTTTT. Protein: CASRDRGPGELFF.

The chain employs TRBV11-3 and TRBJ2-1; TRBD1 agrees at 7 bases. V shed 1 base and J 6 bases; nucleotides not matched to a gene: 12. In germline, CDR1 is SGHNT, CDR2 YENEEA. CDR3 length: 17 amino acids. The CDR3 sequence is CASSLGTDRELSNEQFF. The CDR3 DNA reads TGTGCCAGCAGCTTAGGTACAGACAGGGAGTTGAGCAATGAGCAGTTCTTC.

The gene calls are TRBV6-6 and TRBJ2-7; no clear D gene. The CDR3 has 15 residues. The germline V gene has CDR1 MNHNY and CDR2 SVGAGI (reference sequence). Trimming cost V 4 bases and J 0 bases, with 13 bases left between them. CDR3 in amino acids: CASSLPARSSYEQYF. Written as DNA, the CDR3 is TGTGCCAGCAGTTTACCCGCCCGGAGCTCCTACGAGCAGTACTTC.

The rearrangement links TRBV28 to TRBJ2-3; no definite D call. The ends were cut back, 3 bases at V and 1 base at J, with 11 bases in the middle. Germline assignment: CDR1 MDHEN and CDR2 SYDVKM. The length of the CDR3 is 15 residues. The CDR3 sequence: CASSFESQRTDTQYF. DNA of the CDR3: TGTGCCAGCAGTTTCGAGTCACAACGCACAGATACGCAGTATTTT.